The rows below give T cell receptor beta chains drawn from one sample of a study of graft-versus-host responses after intestinal transplantation. Data came from immunoSEQ multiplex PCR; TCRdb stores just in-frame clones and leaves some out. The table records 40,000 to 55,000 clones, roughly 90% of them present only once. Source: PBMCs, taken 524 days after transplant. These receptor sequences come from a human patient who received an intestinal transplant, so some T cells may come from the graft donor. CDR3s include the opening cysteine and the closing phenylalanine or tryptophan. A D gene is named only where the DNA matches it firmly. Rows may omit the clone size; those that give it use once, few, many or a size class.

V gene	clone size	J gene	D gene	CDR3 DNA	CDR3 protein
TRBV18	NA	TRBJ2-7	NA	TGTGCCAGCTCACCTATTGCAGAATCGCCATTTAACGAGCAGTACTTC	CASSPIAESPFNEQYF
TRBV10-2	NA	TRBJ2-4	TRBD2	TGCGCCAGCAGCCCTGGACTAGCGGGTTTTCTAGTAGCCAAAAACATTCAGTACTTC	CASSPGLAGFLVAKNIQYF
TRBV13	NA	TRBJ2-5	TRBD2	TGTGCCAGCAGCCTGCGTCGACTAGCGGAGTACCAAGAGACCCAGTACTTC	CASSLRRLAEYQETQYF
TRBV29-1	once	TRBJ2-5	TRBD2	TGCAGCGTTGAACTAGCGGGAGAAGAGACCCAGTACTTC	CSVELAGEETQYF
TRBV6-5	NA	TRBJ2-3	NA	TGTGCCAGCCGTACGACCAGACATAGCACAGATACGCAGTATTTT	CASRTTRHSTDTQYF
TRBV7-8	NA	TRBJ1-5	NA	TGTGCCAGCAGCCCATTTGGGGCGGGTGGCGGCAATCAGCCCCAGCATTTT	CASSPFGAGGGNQPQHF
TRBV6-5	NA	TRBJ1-1	NA	TGTGCCAGCAGGAACGAACATATGAACACTGAAGCTTTCTTT	CASRNEHMNTEAFF
TRBV6-1	NA	TRBJ2-2	NA	TGTGCCAGCAGTGGTGGCGGGGAGCTGTTTTTT	CASSGGGELFF
TRBV6-5	NA	TRBJ1-2	TRBD1	TGTGCCACCGTAGACAGGGCTAACTATGGCTACACCTTC	CATVDRANYGYTF
TRBV19	NA	TRBJ2-3	NA	TGTGCCAGTCAGGGCAGATCCACAGATACGCAGTATTTT	CASQGRSTDTQYF
TRBV18	NA	TRBJ1-1	NA	TGTGCCAGCTCACCAGGGGGCGCGGGCACTGAAGCTTTCTTT	CASSPGGAGTEAFF
TRBV11-1	NA	TRBJ2-1	TRBD2	TGTGCCAGCACCTTCGGGACTAGCGGATCCCCCTACAATGAGCAGTTCTTC	CASTFGTSGSPYNEQFF
TRBV2	NA	TRBJ2-7	NA	TGTGCCAGCAGTACCCCAGGGGGGATATCCTACGAGCAGTACTTC	CASSTPGGISYEQYF
TRBV28	NA	TRBJ2-3	TRBD1	TGTGCCAGCAGTTACGGCATGAGGACAGGGGACCCCTTACGCACAGATACGCAGTATTTT	CASSYGMRTGDPLRTDTQYF
TRBV30	large	TRBJ1-3	TRBD1	TGTGCCTGGACTCGGGACAGGGGCCCGGGAAACACCATATATTTT	CAWTRDRGPGNTIYF
TRBV7-3	NA	TRBJ2-3	TRBD1	TGTGCCAGCAGCCCGCGGACAGGGGGCACAGATACGCAGTATTTT	CASSPRTGGTDTQYF
TRBV11-1	NA	TRBJ2-7	NA	TGTGCCAGCAGAAGGGCTAACTCCTACGAGCAGTACTTC	CASRRANSYEQYF
TRBV5-4	NA	TRBJ2-7	NA	TGTGCCAGCAGCTTGGCGGGACAATCCTACGAGCAGTACTTC	CASSLAGQSYEQYF
TRBV19	NA	TRBJ2-5	NA	TGTGCCAGTAGGCTCGCAGCGGGTCTCCAAGAGACCCAGTACTTC	CASRLAAGLQETQYF
TRBV14	NA	TRBJ1-2	NA	TGTGCCAGCAGCCAATCTGTGGAAGCTAACTATGGCTACACCTTC	CASSQSVEANYGYTF
TRBV7-8	NA	TRBJ2-5	NA	TGTGCCAGCAGTTCGGATATTAGAGAGACCCAGTACTTC	CASSSDIRETQYF
TRBV7-9	NA	TRBJ2-1	TRBD1	TGTGCCAGCAGCTGGACAGGGGCCTCCTACAATGAGCAGTTCTTC	CASSWTGASYNEQFF
TRBV11-2	NA	TRBJ2-5	NA	TGTGCCAGCAGCCCTACTACGTTCGGGGAGACCCAGTACTTC	CASSPTTFGETQYF
TRBV18	NA	TRBJ1-1	TRBD1	TGTGCCAGCTCACCACGGGGACAGGGGGCGCGCACTGAAGCTTTCTTT	CASSPRGQGARTEAFF
TRBV9	NA	TRBJ2-7	NA	TGTGCCAGCAGCGATCCCAACGGTTACGAGCAGTACTTC	CASSDPNGYEQYF
TRBV2	NA	TRBJ2-5	NA	TGTGCCAGCAGTGGAGGAGGGGAAGAGACCCAGTACTTC	CASSGGGEETQYF
TRBV4-1	NA	TRBJ1-1	NA	TGCGCCAGCAGCCAAGGTAGACTCCGATCCTCCGTCCTTGCTTTCTTT	CASSQGRLRSSVLAFF
TRBV6-6	NA	TRBJ1-1	NA	TGTGCCACCGAAGGGAGGGAAGAGGGCACTGAAGCTTTCTTT	CATEGREEGTEAFF
TRBV7-9	once	TRBJ2-1	TRBD2	TGTGCCAGCAGCTTCCTGAGCGGGATCCCCTACAATGAGCAGTTCTTC	CASSFLSGIPYNEQFF
TRBV27	NA	TRBJ2-7	TRBD2	TGTGCCAGCAGTTTACGGCTAGCGGGAGGGCCTTCTTCCTACGAGCAGTACTTC	CASSLRLAGGPSSYEQYF
TRBV9	NA	TRBJ2-2	TRBD1	TGTGCCAGCAGCCTAGACAGGGGTTTCTCCGGGGAGCCGTTTTTT	CASSLDRGFSGEPFF
TRBV7-9	NA	TRBJ1-4	NA	TGTGCCAGCAGCCCAGGGTCAACTAATGAAAAACTGTTTTTT	CASSPGSTNEKLFF
TRBV5-6	NA	TRBJ1-1	NA	TGTGCCAGCAGCTTGGGGGGGTCCTTGAACACTGAAGCTTTCTTT	CASSLGGSLNTEAFF
TRBV6-6	NA	TRBJ2-3	TRBD1	TGTGCCAGCAGTTACGACGGGGACAGGTTCACAGATACGCAGTATTTT	CASSYDGDRFTDTQYF
TRBV30	NA	TRBJ2-5	NA	TGTGCCTGGAGTGCACGGATCCAAGAGACCCAGTACTTC	CAWSARIQETQYF
TRBV5-6	NA	TRBJ2-1	TRBD2	TGTGCCAGCAGCTTGGTCGCGGGAGTTGATGAGCAGTTCTTC	CASSLVAGVDEQFF
TRBV2	once	TRBJ2-7	NA	TGTGCCAGCAGGCAATACTACGAGCAGTACTTC	CASRQYYEQYF
TRBV19	once	TRBJ1-1	NA	TGTGCCAGTAGCGTACTCAGGGGCACTGAAGCTTTCTTT	CASSVLRGTEAFF
TRBV27	NA	TRBJ2-6	NA	TGTGCCAGCAGTTTATCTCAGGGATCTGGGGCCAACGTCCTGACTTTC	CASSLSQGSGANVLTF
TRBV6-5	NA	TRBJ2-7	NA	TGTGCCAGCAGTTACTCGGACACTCTCTACGAGCAGTACTTC	CASSYSDTLYEQYF
TRBV6-5	NA	TRBJ2-5	NA	TGTGCCAGCACAAACCTAGGGGAAGAGACCCAGTACTTC	CASTNLGEETQYF
TRBV30	NA	TRBJ2-1	TRBD1	TGTGCCTGGAGCACGTGGACAGGGGGGAAGCAGTTCTTC	CAWSTWTGGKQFF
TRBV4-2	NA	TRBJ2-1	TRBD1	TGTGCCAGCAGCCAAAAAACAGGGGGATACTACAATGAGCAGTTCTTC	CASSQKTGGYYNEQFF
TRBV4-2	once	TRBJ2-1	TRBD1	TGTGCCAGCAGCCAAATCGCAACCGGGACAGGAGGTGATGAGCAGTTCTTC	CASSQIATGTGGDEQFF
TRBV19	NA	TRBJ2-1	TRBD2	TGTGCCAGTAGTCCCACCCTAGCGGTAAACAATGAGCAGTTCTTC	CASSPTLAVNNEQFF
TRBV7-9	medium-sized	TRBJ2-7	NA	TGTGCCAGCAGCCCCGGGTGGGGTTCCACGTACGAGCAGTACTTC	CASSPGWGSTYEQYF
TRBV18	few	TRBJ2-1	NA	TGTGCCAGCTCACCACGGGTCGGGCCAACATCCTACAATGAGCAGTTCTTC	CASSPRVGPTSYNEQFF
TRBV6-6	NA	TRBJ2-1	TRBD2	TGTGCCAGCAGTCAGGGACTAGCGGCGTACAATGAGCAGTTCTTC	CASSQGLAAYNEQFF
TRBV10-2	NA	TRBJ1-5	NA	TGCGCCAGCAGTGAGCGGCAGGGAGGTCAGCCCCAGCATTTT	CASSERQGGQPQHF
TRBV10-1	NA	TRBJ1-6	NA	TGCGCCAGCAGTGAGTCGACGGCAGGGCGGAATTCACCCCTCCACTTT	CASSESTAGRNSPLHF
TRBV27	NA	TRBJ2-1	NA	TGTGCCAGCAGTACGGGGATCAATGAGCAGTTCTTC	CASSTGINEQFF
TRBV10-3	NA	TRBJ2-1	TRBD2	TGTGCCATCAGCGTGTCTAGCGGGACCGATGAGCAGTTCTTC	CAISVSSGTDEQFF
TRBV5-6	NA	TRBJ1-1	TRBD1	TGTGCCAGCAGCTTGGCGGACAGGTGGGGCACTGAAGCTTTCTTT	CASSLADRWGTEAFF
TRBV5-4	NA	TRBJ1-1	NA	TGTGCCAGCAGCTTTTCACTCTTGAACACTGAAGCTTTCTTT	CASSFSLLNTEAFF
TRBV7-8	few	TRBJ1-4	NA	TGTGCCAGCAGCTTAGTTTTCGGTCCAGGAAGGGCGAATGAAAAACTGTTTTTT	CASSLVFGPGRANEKLFF
TRBV19	once	TRBJ1-5	NA	TGTGCCAGTAGTTCTGGACAACAGGTCAATCAGCCCCAGCATTTT	CASSSGQQVNQPQHF
TRBV27	NA	TRBJ1-1	NA	TGTGCCAGCAGTTTATTGGGGAACACTGAAGCTTTCTTT	CASSLLGNTEAFF